The 20 T cell receptor beta chains below all came from one sample that was sequenced in a study of T cell repertoires in cytomegalovirus infection. Antigens for these TCRs are unknown. TCRdb analysed the reads with MiXCR anew, one entry per CDR3 protein. The profile shows about 310,000 distinct CDR3 sequences, 20% to 25% of them singletons. The source material was cultured PBMCs, sampled from culture after CMV antigen stimulation. The source is a human donor in good health (CMV status not recorded). Some clones in this sample may be carry-over from other donors' samples.

The V call is TRBV3-1, the J call TRBJ1-2; D remains unclear. The CDR3 consists of 17 residues. V gave up 0 bases and J gave up 8 bases, with 22 bases separating them. The germline CDR1 and CDR2 sequences are LGHDT and YNNKEL (reference sequence). CDR3 sequence reads: CASSQENRNRPIKGYTF. CDR3 bases: TGTGCCAGCAGCCAAGAGAATAGGAACAGACCTATAAAAGGCTACACCTTC.

J is TRBJ1-1 and V is TRBV7-2; 10 bases agree with TRBD1. V shed 6 bases, J shed 7 bases, and the junction held 8 bases outside the gene matches. Germline loops: CDR1 SGHTA, CDR2 FQGNSA. The CDR3 has 14 amino acids. Here the CDR3 reads CASRLTGGPIEAFF. The CDR3 DNA reads TGTGCCAGCAGGTTGACAGGGGGCCCCATTGAAGCTTTCTTT.

The V gene is TRBV30, the J gene TRBJ2-2; D is ambiguous. This CDR3 is 14 amino acids long. The germline V gene has CDR1 GTSNPN and CDR2 SVGIG (reference sequence). Trimming removed 2 bases from V and 1 base from J, with 8 bases in between. The CDR3 DNA reads as TGTGCCTGGAGTATATCTTGGAACACCGGGGAGCTGTTTTTT. Translated, it gives CAWSISWNTGELFF. Full variable domain (outside the CDR3, taken from reference TRBV30 and TRBJ2-2): SQTIHQWPATLVQPVGSPLSLECTVEGTSNPNLYWYRQAAGRGLQLLFYSVGIGQISSEVPQNLSASRPQDRQFILSSKKLLLSDSGFYLCAWSISWNTGELFFGEGSRLTVL.

V gene TRBV6-2 or TRBV6-3 combines with J gene TRBJ2-1, with TRBD2 identical over 11 bases. Germline-derived CDR1 and CDR2 are MNHEY and SVGEGT. The CDR3 has 14 amino acids. V lost 7 bases, J lost 6 bases, and 5 bases stayed unmatched. CDR3 bases: TGTGCCAGCACCGGGGGACTAGCGGTCAATGAGCAGTTCTTC. Amino acid sequence: CASTGGLAVNEQFF.

The chain employs TRBV6-2 or TRBV6-3 and TRBJ1-2; 9 bases are shared with TRBD1. The CDR3 is 15 residues long. From germline, CDR1 is MNHEY and CDR2 SVGEGT. The trim removed 6 bases at V and 8 bases at J, leaving 13 bases unmatched. This CDR3 reads CASRPGQGSRWGYTF. The CDR3 DNA reads TGTGCCAGCAGACCGGGACAGGGCTCCCGTTGGGGCTACACCTTC.

The genes are TRBV19 and TRBJ1-3; D is possibly TRBD1 (6 bases). The CDR3 is 16 residues long. Germline V gene sequence: CDR1 LNHDA, CDR2 SQIVND (reference sequence). The V end was cut by 7 bases, the J end by 0 bases, with 16 bases between. CDR3 sequence reads: CASTPGHWSSGNTIYF. The CDR3, as DNA: TGTGCCAGTACTCCGGGACATTGGAGCTCTGGAAACACCATATATTTT.

This clonotype was seen just once. This sequence joins TRBV20-1 and TRBJ1-1, with a weak D call TRBD1 (6 bases). Deletions cut 6 bases from V and 4 bases from J, with 12 bases between. Germline CDR1 reads DFQATT; CDR2 reads SNEGSKA (reference sequence). The CDR3 length is 12 residues. For the CDR3, the DNA is TGCAGTGCAGGAGGGGGGGTCACTGAAGCTTTCTTT. This gives the protein CSAGGGVTEAFF.

The V and J genes are TRBV6-5 and TRBJ2-3, with a weak D call TRBD2 (5 bases). Trimming took 0 bases from V and 1 from J, leaving 14 bases between them. From germline, CDR1 is MNHEY and CDR2 SVGAGI. The CDR3 is 17 residues long. CDR3 sequence (DNA): TGTGCCAGCAGTTACTCGCTAGCTACGGCTGGCACAGATACGCAGTATTTT. Protein: CASSYSLATAGTDTQYF.

This clonotype was observed a handful of times. V gene TRBV12-3 or TRBV12-4 combines with J gene TRBJ2-1; a possible D gene is TRBD1 (5 bases). Trimming pared 6 bases from V and 14 bases from J, leaving 20 bases between. CDR3 length: 13 residues. The CDR3 bases are TGTGCCAGCAGAAATTCATGGGCAGGGTTCGAGTTCTTC. This encodes CASRNSWAGFEFF.

The rearrangement joins TRBV20-1 to TRBJ2-1, with TRBD2 identical over 11 bases. Trimming cost V 6 bases and J 7 bases; bases outside gene matches: 11. Germline V gene sequence: CDR1 DFQATT, CDR2 SNEGSKA (reference sequence). This CDR3 has 15 residues. CDR3 sequence: CSARSLAGVLNEQFF. The CDR3 bases are TGCAGTGCCAGATCACTAGCGGGAGTGCTTAATGAGCAGTTCTTC.

The J gene is TRBJ1-1, the V gene TRBV12-5; unclear D gene. Germline loops: CDR1 LGHNT, CDR2 FRNRAP. The CDR3 has 12 amino acids. Trimming took 5 bases from V and 8 from J, leaving 12 bases between them. CDR3 DNA: TGTGCTAGTGGTCCCACCCATTCGGAAGCTTTCTTT. Protein sequence: CASGPTHSEAFF.

The J gene is TRBJ2-1, the V gene TRBV4-2, with 14 bases aligning to TRBD2. This CDR3 region has 18 residues. CDR1 and CDR2 from the germline V gene are LGHNA and YNFKEQ. The ends lost 4 bases at V and 3 bases at J; junction bases unmatched: 8. CDR3 amino acids: CASSPLLGLAGVYNEQFF. CDR3 nucleotides: TGTGCCAGCAGCCCTTTATTGGGACTAGCGGGAGTCTACAATGAGCAGTTCTTC.

The chain has TRBV20-1 and TRBJ1-5; 9 positions agree with TRBD1. With 3 bases clipped from V and 3 bases from J, the junction kept 6 bases outside the gene matches. The CDR3 spans 15 residues. CDR1 is DFQATT and CDR2 is SNEGSKA in the germline V gene (reference sequence). The CDR3 spells CSASPGTGINQPQHF. Written as DNA, the CDR3 is TGCAGTGCTAGTCCGGGGACAGGGATCAATCAGCCCCAGCATTTT.

Here the CDR3 reads CSVEQGPETQYF. The CDR3 DNA sequence: TGCAGCGTTGAACAGGGGCCAGAGACCCAGTACTTC. The chain links TRBV29-1 to TRBJ2-5; weak D call: TRBD1 (6 bases). V was trimmed by 2 bases and J by 4 bases, leaving 8 bases between them. The CDR3 covers 12 residues. The germline V gene has CDR1 SQVTM and CDR2 ANQGSEA.

V is TRBV20-1 and J is TRBJ2-1; TRBD2 agrees at 14 bases. The germline CDR1 and CDR2 sequences are DFQATT and SNEGSKA (reference sequence). This CDR3 is 15 amino acids long. Trimming took 5 bases from V and 2 from J; bases not matched to a gene: 2. The CDR3 DNA reads as TGCAGTGCTGGACTAGCGGGAGGCCCCTACAATGAGCAGTTCTTC. Its protein is CSAGLAGGPYNEQFF.

The rearrangement uses TRBV28 and TRBJ2-1; no definite D call. Between the trimmed V and J ends, which lost 7 bases and 6 bases, there was a span of 16 bases. Germline V gives CDR1 MDHEN, CDR2 SYDVKM. This CDR3 contains 14 residues. This CDR3 reads CASTLAGYTNEQFF. For the CDR3, the DNA is TGTGCCAGCACCCTGGCCGGGTACACCAATGAGCAGTTCTTC.

The V gene is TRBV6-1, the J gene TRBJ2-1, with TRBD1 identical over 9 bases. Germline CDR1 reads MNHNS; CDR2 reads SASEGT. The V segment lost 7 bases and the J segment 6 bases; nucleotides outside the gene matches: 22. The CDR3 runs to 19 residues. The CDR3 is CASTPPGTGFGGDLNEQFF. In nucleotides, the CDR3 is TGTGCCAGCACCCCGCCGGGGACAGGGTTTGGGGGGGATCTCAATGAGCAGTTCTTC.

The table lists this clonotype with many counts. The chain recombines TRBV12-3 or TRBV12-4 with TRBJ2-7; 10 positions agree with TRBD2. This CDR3 has 14 amino acids. Losses at the gene ends were 2 bases for V and 4 bases for J; bases not matched to a gene: 2. The CDR3 loop is CASSLLAGVYEQYF. Here the CDR3 DNA reads TGTGCCAGCAGTTTACTAGCGGGAGTGTACGAGCAGTACTTC.

This clonotype was counted ten times or more. The chain combines TRBV6-1 with TRBJ2-3, with 11 bases lining up with TRBD2. Trimming cost V 4 bases and J 3 bases; bases outside gene matches: 6. This CDR3 is built from 16 residues. Germline assignment: CDR1 MNHNS and CDR2 SASEGT. For the CDR3, the DNA is TGTGCCAGCAGTGTGCTGACTAGCGGGAAAACAGATACGCAGTATTTT. Protein product: CASSVLTSGKTDTQYF.

This clonotype has ten or more counts. The chain recombines TRBV27 with TRBJ2-1, with no clear D. Trimming cost V 0 bases and J 3 bases, with 15 bases left between them. Germline loops: CDR1 MNHEY, CDR2 SMNVEV (reference sequence). The CDR3 loop spans 17 amino acids. The CDR3 region has the DNA TGTGCCAGCAGTTTATCGCGACGGACCTCGTTCTACAATGAGCAGTTCTTC. Translating it yields CASSLSRRTSFYNEQFF.